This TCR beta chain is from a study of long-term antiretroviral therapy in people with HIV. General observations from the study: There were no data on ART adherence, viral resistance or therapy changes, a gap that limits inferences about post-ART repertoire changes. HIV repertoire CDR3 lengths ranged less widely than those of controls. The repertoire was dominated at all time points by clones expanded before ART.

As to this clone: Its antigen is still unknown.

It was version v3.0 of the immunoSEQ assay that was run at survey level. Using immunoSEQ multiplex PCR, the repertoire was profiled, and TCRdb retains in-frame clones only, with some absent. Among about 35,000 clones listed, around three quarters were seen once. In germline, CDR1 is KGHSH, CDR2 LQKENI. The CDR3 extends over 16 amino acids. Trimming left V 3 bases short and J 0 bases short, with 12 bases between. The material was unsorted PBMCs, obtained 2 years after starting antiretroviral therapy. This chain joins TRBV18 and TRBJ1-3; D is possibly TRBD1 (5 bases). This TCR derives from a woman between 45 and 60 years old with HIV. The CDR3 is CASSPEQVYSGNTIYF. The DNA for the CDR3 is TGTGCCAGCTCACCCGAACAGGTTTACTCTGGAAACACCATATATTTT.